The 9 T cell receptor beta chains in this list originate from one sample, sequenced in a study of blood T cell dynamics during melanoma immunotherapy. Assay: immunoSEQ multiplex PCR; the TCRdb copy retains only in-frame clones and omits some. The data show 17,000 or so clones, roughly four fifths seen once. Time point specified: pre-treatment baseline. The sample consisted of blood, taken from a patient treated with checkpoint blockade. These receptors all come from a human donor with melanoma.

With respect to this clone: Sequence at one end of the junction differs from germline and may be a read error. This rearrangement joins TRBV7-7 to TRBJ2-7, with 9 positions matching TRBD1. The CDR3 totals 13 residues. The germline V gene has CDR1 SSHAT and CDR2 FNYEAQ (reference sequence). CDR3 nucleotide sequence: TGTGCTAGCAGCTCGGACAGGGGTAGTGAGCAGTACTTC. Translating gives CASSSDRGSEQYF.

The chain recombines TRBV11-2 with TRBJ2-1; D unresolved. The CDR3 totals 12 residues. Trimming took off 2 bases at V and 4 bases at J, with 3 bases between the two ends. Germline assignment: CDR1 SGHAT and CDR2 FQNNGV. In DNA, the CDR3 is TGTGCCAGCAGCTTACAATACAATGAGCAGTTCTTC. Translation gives CASSLQYNEQFF.

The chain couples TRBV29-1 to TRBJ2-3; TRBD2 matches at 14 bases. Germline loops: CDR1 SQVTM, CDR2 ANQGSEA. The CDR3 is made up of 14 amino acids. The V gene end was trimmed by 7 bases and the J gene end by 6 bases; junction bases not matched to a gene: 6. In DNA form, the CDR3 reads TGCAGCGGGACTAGCGGGAGGAGGGCGGATACGCAGTATTTT. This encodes CSGTSGRRADTQYF.

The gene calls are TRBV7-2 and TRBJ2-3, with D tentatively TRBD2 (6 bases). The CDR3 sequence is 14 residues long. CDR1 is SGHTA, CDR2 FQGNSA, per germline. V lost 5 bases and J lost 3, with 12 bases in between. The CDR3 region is CASSAGPGTDTQYF. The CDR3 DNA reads TGTGCCAGCAGCGCGGGACCAGGGACAGATACGCAGTATTTT.

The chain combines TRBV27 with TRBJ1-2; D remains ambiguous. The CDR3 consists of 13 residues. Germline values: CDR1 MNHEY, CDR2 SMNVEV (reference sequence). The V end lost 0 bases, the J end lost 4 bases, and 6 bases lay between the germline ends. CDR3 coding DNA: TGTGCCAGCAGTTTATCTACCCGCTATGGCTACACCTTC. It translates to CASSLSTRYGYTF.

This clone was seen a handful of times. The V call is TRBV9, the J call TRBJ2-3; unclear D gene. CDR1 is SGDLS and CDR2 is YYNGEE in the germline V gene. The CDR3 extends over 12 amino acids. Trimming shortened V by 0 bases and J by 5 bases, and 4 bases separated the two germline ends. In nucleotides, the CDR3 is TGTGCCAGCAGCGTAGTTGGAGATACGCAGTATTTT. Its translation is CASSVVGDTQYF.

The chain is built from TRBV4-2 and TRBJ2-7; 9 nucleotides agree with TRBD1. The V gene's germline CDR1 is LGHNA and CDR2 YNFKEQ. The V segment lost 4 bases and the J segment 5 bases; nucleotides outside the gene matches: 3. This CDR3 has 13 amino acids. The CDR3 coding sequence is TGTGCCAGCAGCCCGGGACAGGGCGACGAGCAGTACTTC. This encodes CASSPGQGDEQYF.

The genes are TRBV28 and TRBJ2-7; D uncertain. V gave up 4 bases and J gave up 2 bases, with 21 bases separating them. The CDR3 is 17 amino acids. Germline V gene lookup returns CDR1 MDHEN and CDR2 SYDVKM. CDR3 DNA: TGTGCCAGCAGTTGGCGCTCTTGGGGATCTGAGACCTACGAGCAGTACTTC. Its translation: CASSWRSWGSETYEQYF.

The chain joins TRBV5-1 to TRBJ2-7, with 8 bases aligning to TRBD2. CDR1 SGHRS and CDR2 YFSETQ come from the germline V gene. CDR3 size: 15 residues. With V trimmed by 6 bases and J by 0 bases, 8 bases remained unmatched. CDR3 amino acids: CASNGGGPSSYEQYF. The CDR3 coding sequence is TGCGCCAGCAACGGGGGGGGCCCAAGCTCCTACGAGCAGTACTTC.